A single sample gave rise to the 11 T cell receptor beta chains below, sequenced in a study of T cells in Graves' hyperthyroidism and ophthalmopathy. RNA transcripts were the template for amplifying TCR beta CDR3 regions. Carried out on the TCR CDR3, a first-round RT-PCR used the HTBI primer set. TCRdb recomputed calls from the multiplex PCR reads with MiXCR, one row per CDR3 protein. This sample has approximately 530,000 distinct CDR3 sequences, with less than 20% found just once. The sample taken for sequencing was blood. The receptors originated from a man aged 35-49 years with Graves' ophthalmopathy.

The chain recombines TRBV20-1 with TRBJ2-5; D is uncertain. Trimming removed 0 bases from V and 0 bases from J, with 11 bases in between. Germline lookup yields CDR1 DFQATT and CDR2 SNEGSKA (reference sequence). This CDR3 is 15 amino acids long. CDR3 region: CSARDDLQYQETQYF. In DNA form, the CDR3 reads TGCAGTGCTAGAGACGACCTTCAGTACCAAGAGACCCAGTACTTC.

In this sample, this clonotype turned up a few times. CDR3: CSVYLASGRGGTQYF. In DNA, the CDR3 is TGCAGCGTTTATCTCGCTAGCGGGAGGGGAGGGACCCAGTACTTC. The rearrangement joins TRBV29-1 to TRBJ2-5; 12 nucleotides agree with TRBD2. Germline CDR1 SQVTM, CDR2 ANQGSEA. This CDR3 contains 15 residues. The ends lost 5 bases at V and 7 bases at J; junction bases unmatched: 11.

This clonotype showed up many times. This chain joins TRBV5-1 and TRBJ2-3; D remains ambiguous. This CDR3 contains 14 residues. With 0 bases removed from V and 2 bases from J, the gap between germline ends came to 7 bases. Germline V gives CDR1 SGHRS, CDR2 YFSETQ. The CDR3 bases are TGCGCCAGCAGCTTGGTTCCTAACACAGATACGCAGTATTTT. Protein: CASSLVPNTDTQYF.

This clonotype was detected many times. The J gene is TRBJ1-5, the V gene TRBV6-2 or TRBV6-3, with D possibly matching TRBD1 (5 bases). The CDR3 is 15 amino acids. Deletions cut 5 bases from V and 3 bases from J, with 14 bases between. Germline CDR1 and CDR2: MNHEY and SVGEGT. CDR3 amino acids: CASSTQGMNNQPQHF. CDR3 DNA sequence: TGTGCCAGCAGTACCCAGGGAATGAACAATCAGCCCCAGCATTTT.

CDR3 sequence (DNA): TGTGCCAGCTCACCGAGCAACGGACTCTCCTACGAGCAGTACTTC. It translates to CASSPSNGLSYEQYF. V usage is TRBV18 and J usage is TRBJ2-7; D possibly corresponds to TRBD2 (5 bases). V lost 3 bases to trimming and J lost 0 bases, with 12 bases between them. Germline V gives CDR1 KGHSH, CDR2 LQKENI. The CDR3 has 15 amino acids. The full variable domain, with the rest looked up from reference TRBV18 and TRBJ2-7, is NAGVMQNPRHLVRRRGQEARLRCSPMKGHSHVYWYRQLPEEGLKFMVYLQKENIIDESGMPKERFSAEFPKEGPSILRIQQVVRGDSAAYFCASSPSNGLSYEQYFGPGTRLTVT.

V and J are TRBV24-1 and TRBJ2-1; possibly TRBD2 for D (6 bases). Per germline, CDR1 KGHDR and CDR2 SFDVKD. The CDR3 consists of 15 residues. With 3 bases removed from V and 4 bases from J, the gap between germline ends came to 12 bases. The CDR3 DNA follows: TGTGCCACCAGTGATAAAAAACGGGGGTACAATGAGCAGTTCTTC. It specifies CATSDKKRGYNEQFF.

The CDR3 coding sequence is TGTGCCAGCAGCTCTACTAGAGCGCCATCCTACGAGCAGTACTTC. Translation gives CASSSTRAPSYEQYF. The genes are TRBV7-8 and TRBJ2-7; possibly TRBD2 for D (5 bases). Trimming pared 4 bases from V and 1 base from J, leaving 14 bases between. The CDR3 contains 15 residues. Germline loops: CDR1 SGHVS, CDR2 FQNEAQ.

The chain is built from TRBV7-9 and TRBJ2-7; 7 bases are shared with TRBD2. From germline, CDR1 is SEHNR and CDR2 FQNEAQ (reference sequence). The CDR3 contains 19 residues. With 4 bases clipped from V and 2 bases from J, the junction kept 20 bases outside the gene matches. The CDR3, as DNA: TGTGCCAGCAGCTCCTCCGGCAGGCGGAGAAAGCGGGAACCCTACGAGCAGTACTTC. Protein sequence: CASSSSGRRRKREPYEQYF.

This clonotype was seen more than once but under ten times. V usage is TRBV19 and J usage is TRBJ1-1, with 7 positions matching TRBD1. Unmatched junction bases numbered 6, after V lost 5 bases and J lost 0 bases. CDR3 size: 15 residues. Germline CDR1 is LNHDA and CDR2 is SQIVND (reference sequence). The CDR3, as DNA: TGTGCCAGTAGTTTCTCGACAGGGATGAACACTGAAGCTTTCTTT. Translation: CASSFSTGMNTEAFF.

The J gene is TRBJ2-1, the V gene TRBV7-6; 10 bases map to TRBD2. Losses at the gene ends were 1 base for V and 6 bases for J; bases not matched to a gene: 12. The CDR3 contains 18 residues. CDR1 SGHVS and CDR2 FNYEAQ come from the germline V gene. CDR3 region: CASSLGQTPGTSVNEQFF. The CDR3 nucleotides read TGTGCCAGCAGCTTAGGGCAAACTCCCGGGACTAGCGTCAATGAGCAGTTCTTC.

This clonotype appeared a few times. CDR3 sequence (DNA): TGTGCCAGCAGTGAACCCGGGACACAGGCGGGGGAGCAGTACTTC. The encoded protein is CASSEPGTQAGEQYF. The rearrangement uses TRBV25-1 and TRBJ2-7; D is possibly TRBD1 or TRBD2 (6 bases each). CDR3 length: 15 residues. V was clipped by 2 bases and J by 7 bases, with 18 bases between them. In germline, CDR1 is MGHDK, CDR2 SYGVNS.